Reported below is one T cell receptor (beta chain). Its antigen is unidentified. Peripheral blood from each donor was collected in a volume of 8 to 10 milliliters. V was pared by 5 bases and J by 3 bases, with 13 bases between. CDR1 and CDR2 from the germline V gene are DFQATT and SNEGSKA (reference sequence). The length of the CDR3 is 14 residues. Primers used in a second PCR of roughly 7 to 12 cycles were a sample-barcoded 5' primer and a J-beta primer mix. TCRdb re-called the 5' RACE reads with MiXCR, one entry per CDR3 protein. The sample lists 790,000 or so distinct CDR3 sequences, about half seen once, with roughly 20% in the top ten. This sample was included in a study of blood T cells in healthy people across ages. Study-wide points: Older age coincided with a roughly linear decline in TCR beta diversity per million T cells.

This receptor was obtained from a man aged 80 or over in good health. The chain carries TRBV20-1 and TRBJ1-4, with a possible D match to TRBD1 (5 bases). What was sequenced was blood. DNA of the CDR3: TGCAGTGCTCCCGGGACTAGGGCTAATGAAAAACTGTTTTTT. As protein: CSAPGTRANEKLFF.